This T cell receptor beta chain was sequenced during a study of breast tumors, draining lymph nodes, adjacent tissues. Study-level results: Data fit most tumor T cells coming from lymph node, expanding in tumor. Tumor T cell lymph node origin was a supported hypothesis, not proven.

This clonotype has at least ten counts. The antigen is not known. TCRdb recomputed calls from the multiplex PCR reads with MiXCR, one row per CDR3 protein. The sample lists around 230,000 distinct CDR3 sequences, around 35% occurring once. Germline CDR1 SGHRS, CDR2 YFSETQ. The V and J ends lost 1 base and 9 bases, in that order; junction bases with no gene match: 9. This CDR3 has 14 amino acids. Samples came from axillary lymph nodes draining the breast cancer. The chain is built from TRBV5-1 and TRBJ2-5, with TRBD2 matching over 7 bases. The TCR comes from a female donor with breast cancer. Some clones in this sample may be carry-over from other donors' samples. Material: axillary lymph node tissue. The CDR3 sequence is CASSLRDYPMAQYF. CDR3 sequence (DNA): TGCGCCAGCAGCTTGCGGGACTACCCAATGGCCCAGTACTTC.